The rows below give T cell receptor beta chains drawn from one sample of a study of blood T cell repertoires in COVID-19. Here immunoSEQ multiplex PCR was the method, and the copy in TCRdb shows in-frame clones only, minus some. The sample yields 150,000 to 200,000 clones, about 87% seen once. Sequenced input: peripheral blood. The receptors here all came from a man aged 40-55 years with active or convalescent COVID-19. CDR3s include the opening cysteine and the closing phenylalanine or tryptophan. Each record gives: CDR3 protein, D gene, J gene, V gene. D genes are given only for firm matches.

CASSESKGGQGYGYTF | TRBD1 | TRBJ1-2 | TRBV10-2
CASSTGGYNQPQHF | TRBD1 | TRBJ1-5 | TRBV28
CASRSPTNEKLFF | NA | TRBJ1-4 | TRBV28
CASSARGWAEAFF | NA | TRBJ1-1 | TRBV2
CASRGQGAGTDTQYF | TRBD1 | TRBJ2-3 | TRBV4-2
CASSLGGARGNTIYF | NA | TRBJ1-3 | TRBV7-6
CASSGGLGQGYYGYTF | TRBD1 | TRBJ1-2 | TRBV11-3
CASARRESTNEKLFF | NA | TRBJ1-4 | TRBV19
CASVRGTNEKLFF | TRBD1 | TRBJ1-4 | TRBV18
CASSLIAGGNTGELFF | TRBD2 | TRBJ2-2 | TRBV7-3
CASTQSGTGVYEQYF | TRBD1 | TRBJ2-7 | TRBV6-6
CASRAGTNVGYTF | NA | TRBJ1-2 | TRBV6-5
CASSPSGGTGPTSYNEQFF | NA | TRBJ2-1 | TRBV4-1
CASSQVERGLVRGISTDTQYF | NA | TRBJ2-3 | TRBV4-1
CASKVATNTGELFF | NA | TRBJ2-2 | TRBV5-1
CASSPRVPDTQYF | NA | TRBJ2-3 | TRBV18
CASSPATVSNQPQHF | NA | TRBJ1-5 | TRBV18
CASSSGTGAGANVLTF | TRBD1 | TRBJ2-6 | TRBV28
CAISVGGTLRNTIYF | NA | TRBJ1-3 | TRBV10-3
CATSSGVLGEQYF | NA | TRBJ2-7 | TRBV15
CASSVEGGGYNEQFF | NA | TRBJ2-1 | TRBV6-4
CASSQEGRYGYTF | NA | TRBJ1-2 | TRBV4-1
CASSLAGLEAQHF | NA | TRBJ1-5 | TRBV7-8
CASSSEVNEQFF | NA | TRBJ2-1 | TRBV5-1
CASSYSAQGRSAGELFF | TRBD1 | TRBJ2-2 | TRBV6-2/TRBV6-3
CASSLGLAGSYQETQYF | TRBD2 | TRBJ2-5 | TRBV7-6
CASSYRVSPLHF | NA | TRBJ1-6 | TRBV13
CASSQAGVEKLFF | NA | TRBJ1-4 | TRBV4-1
CASSDSRTRYTF | NA | TRBJ1-2 | TRBV2
CASSLRERQPQHF | NA | TRBJ1-5 | TRBV12-3/TRBV12-4
CASGLAGNEQFF | TRBD2 | TRBJ2-1 | TRBV28
CASSSLQARKPQHF | NA | TRBJ1-5 | TRBV23-1
CASSQDRAAGNTIYF | NA | TRBJ1-3 | TRBV4-3
CARRSRGRETQYF | TRBD1 | TRBJ2-5 | TRBV2
CASSQSHAVAFF | NA | TRBJ1-1 | TRBV3-1/TRBV3-2
CASSLSTDTQYF | NA | TRBJ2-3 | TRBV5-1
CASSDRDSNSPLHF | TRBD1 | TRBJ1-6 | TRBV9
CAISPGQGFEQYF | TRBD1 | TRBJ2-7 | TRBV10-3
CASSLTAGGPDTQYF | TRBD2 | TRBJ2-3 | TRBV7-9
CASSYTGGEPRSTDTQYF | TRBD2 | TRBJ2-3 | TRBV6-2/TRBV6-3
CASSDGGGRYNEQFF | TRBD2 | TRBJ2-1 | TRBV6-4
CASSPRQSYLGGGNQPQHF | TRBD1 | TRBJ1-5 | TRBV6-6
CASSHGEGYEQYF | NA | TRBJ2-7 | TRBV4-1
CASSPAGGVSIQYF | TRBD2 | TRBJ2-4 | TRBV5-4